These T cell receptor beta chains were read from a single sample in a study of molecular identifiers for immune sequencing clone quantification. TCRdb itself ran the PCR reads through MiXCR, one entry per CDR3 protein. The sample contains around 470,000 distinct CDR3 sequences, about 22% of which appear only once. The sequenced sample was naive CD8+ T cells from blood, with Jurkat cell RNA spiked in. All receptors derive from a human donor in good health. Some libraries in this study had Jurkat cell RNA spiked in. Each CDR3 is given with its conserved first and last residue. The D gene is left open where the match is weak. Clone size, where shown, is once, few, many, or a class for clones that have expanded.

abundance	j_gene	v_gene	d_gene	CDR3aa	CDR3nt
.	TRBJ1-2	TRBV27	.	CASRNGLQGKNGYTF	TGTGCCAGCAGAAACGGACTGCAGGGCAAGAATGGCTACACCTTC
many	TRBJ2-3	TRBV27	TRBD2	CASSFSGSRADTQYF	TGTGCCAGCAGTTTTAGCGGGAGTCGGGCAGATACGCAGTATTTT
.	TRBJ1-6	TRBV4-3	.	CASGQDRVGGWSPLHF	TGCGCCAGCGGCCAAGATCGGGTAGGGGGTTGGTCACCCCTCCACTTT
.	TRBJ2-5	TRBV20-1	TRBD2	CSARDFRAGGQETQYF	TGCAGTGCTAGAGATTTCCGAGCGGGGGGCCAAGAGACCCAGTACTTC
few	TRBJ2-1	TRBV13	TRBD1	CASSSKGQGLYGEQFF	TGTGCCAGCAGCTCGAAGGGACAGGGTCTGTATGGTGAGCAGTTCTTC
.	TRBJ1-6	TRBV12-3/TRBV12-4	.	CASSLVGENSPLHF	TGTGCCAGCAGTTTAGTGGGAGAAAATTCACCCCTCCACTTT
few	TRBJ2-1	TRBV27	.	CASSLPGPNEQFF	TGTGCCAGCAGTTTGCCAGGGCCCAATGAGCAGTTCTTC
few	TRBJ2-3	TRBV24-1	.	CATSDAELGTSTDTQYF	TGTGCCACCAGTGACGCAGAGCTGGGCACGAGCACAGATACGCAGTATTTT
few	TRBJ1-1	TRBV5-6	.	CASSLPGATGTEAFF	TGTGCCAGCAGCCTACCGGGGGCCACGGGCACTGAAGCTTTCTTT
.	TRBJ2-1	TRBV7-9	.	CASSSAGWGSNEQFF	TGTGCCAGCAGCTCTGCAGGATGGGGCTCCAATGAGCAGTTCTTC
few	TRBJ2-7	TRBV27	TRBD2	CASSPGLAGLPLHEQYF	TGTGCCAGCAGTCCGGGACTAGCGGGACTACCCCTCCACGAGCAGTACTTC
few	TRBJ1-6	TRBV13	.	CASSSRLSSYNSPLHF	TGTGCCAGCAGCTCGCGGCTGAGCTCCTATAATTCACCCCTCCACTTT
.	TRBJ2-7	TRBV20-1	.	CSARGIDHSYEQYF	TGCAGTGCTAGAGGGATTGACCACTCCTACGAGCAGTACTTC
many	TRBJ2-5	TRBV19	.	CASSLTAFQETQYF	TGTGCCAGTAGTTTGACAGCCTTCCAAGAGACCCAGTACTTC
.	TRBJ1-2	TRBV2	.	CASEEWINYGYTF	TGTGCCAGCGAGGAATGGATTAACTATGGCTACACCTTC
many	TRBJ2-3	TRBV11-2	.	CASSLNGYTDTQYF	TGTGCCAGCAGCTTGAACGGGTACACAGATACGCAGTATTTT
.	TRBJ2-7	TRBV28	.	CASSFRTVDHEQYF	TGTGCCAGCAGTTTTCGGACAGTCGACCACGAGCAGTACTTC
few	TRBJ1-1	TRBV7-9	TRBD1	CASSLATGANTEAFF	TGTGCCAGCAGCTTAGCGACAGGGGCGAACACTGAAGCTTTCTTT
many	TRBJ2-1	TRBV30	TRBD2	CAWSPSIAGSQFF	TGTGCCTGGAGCCCCTCTATAGCGGGATCGCAGTTCTTC
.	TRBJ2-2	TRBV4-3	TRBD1	CASSQHRTGPGELFF	TGCGCCAGCAGCCAACACCGGACAGGACCGGGGGAGCTGTTTTTT
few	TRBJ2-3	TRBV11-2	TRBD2	CASSLLAGAVDTQYF	TGTGCCAGCAGCTTACTAGCGGGGGCGGTAGATACGCAGTATTTT
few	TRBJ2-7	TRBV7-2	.	CASTYIRSSYEQYF	TGTGCCAGCACCTACATCCGGAGCTCCTACGAGCAGTACTTC
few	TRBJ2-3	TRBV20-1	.	CSASPARQLRTDTQYF	TGCAGTGCTAGCCCCGCCCGACAGCTTAGGACAGATACGCAGTATTTT
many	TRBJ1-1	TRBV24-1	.	CATSDWPNTEAFF	TGTGCCACCAGTGATTGGCCGAACACTGAAGCTTTCTTT
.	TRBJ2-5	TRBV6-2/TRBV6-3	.	CASSYSGGPGETQYF	TGTGCCAGCAGTTACAGTGGGGGGCCGGGGGAGACCCAGTACTTC
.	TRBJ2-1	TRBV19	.	CASSVAWSSNNEQFF	TGTGCCAGTAGCGTGGCTTGGAGTTCAAACAATGAGCAGTTCTTC
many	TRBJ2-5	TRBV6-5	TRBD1	CASSYSGTGYGETQYF	TGTGCCAGCAGTTACTCAGGGACAGGGTACGGAGAGACCCAGTACTTC
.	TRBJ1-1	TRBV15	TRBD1	CATSTTKEPGGAEAFF	TGTGCCACCAGCACGACCAAGGAACCAGGGGGCGCAGAAGCTTTCTTT
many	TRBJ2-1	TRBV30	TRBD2	CAWSPGLAAYNEQFF	TGTGCCTGGAGTCCGGGACTAGCGGCCTACAATGAGCAGTTCTTC